Following are 22 T cell receptor beta chains from one sample sequenced in a study of control samples from healthy donors and cancer patients. Libraries were prepared by immunoSEQ multiplex PCR; TCRdb keeps only in-frame clonotypes and omits some of them. The sample consists of more than 95,000 clones, about 89% of them appearing once. Sequenced input: PBMCs. These receptors all come from a man aged 55-75 years with lung cancer.

J is TRBJ2-1 and V is TRBV7-9, with D perhaps being TRBD1 or TRBD2 (5 bases each). The V gene lost 0 bases and the J gene lost 7 bases, with 22 bases spanning the gap. The CDR3 spans 18 residues. CDR1 and CDR2 from the germline V gene are SEHNR and FQNEAQ (reference sequence). Here the CDR3 reads CASSLASERGNGLNEQFF. The DNA for the CDR3 is TGTGCCAGCAGCTTAGCCTCCGAGAGGGGTAACGGTCTTAATGAGCAGTTCTTC.

This clone was seen once. The chain uses TRBV5-6 and TRBJ2-3; D is undetermined. Germline V lookup: CDR1 SGHDT, CDR2 YYEEEE. This CDR3 has 13 residues. V lost 0 bases to trimming and J lost 2 bases, with 4 bases between them. CDR3 region: CASSLGPTDTQYF. DNA for the CDR3: TGTGCCAGCAGCTTGGGCCCCACAGATACGCAGTATTTT. Combining the CDR3 with reference TRBV5-6 and TRBJ2-3 gives the whole variable domain DAGVTQSPTHLIKTRGQQVTLRCSPKSGHDTVSWYQQALGQGPQFIFQYYEEEERQRGNFPDRFSGHQFPNYSSELNVNALLLGDSALYLCASSLGPTDTQYFGPGTRLTVL.

The chain is built from TRBV3-1 (or the pseudogene TRBV3-2) and TRBJ1-1, with D hard to call. V was trimmed by 4 bases and J by 1 base, leaving 7 bases between them. CDR1 LGHDT and CDR2 YNNKEL come from the germline V gene (reference sequence). The CDR3 covers 13 residues. The CDR3 region is CASSPLRNTEAFF. In DNA form, the CDR3 reads TGTGCCAGCAGCCCCCTTAGGAACACTGAAGCTTTCTTT.

In DNA, the CDR3 is TGTGCCAGCAGTTCCCCAACAGGGGGTTCACGTCATACGCAGTATTTT. It specifies CASSSPTGGSRHTQYF. The rearrangement joins TRBV27 to TRBJ2-3, with TRBD1 identical over 8 bases. CDR3 length: 16 residues. Germline CDR1 MNHEY, CDR2 SMNVEV (reference sequence). V gave up 4 bases and J gave up 7 bases; unmatched junction bases: 13.

The chain uses TRBV4-1 and TRBJ2-7, with 8 bases matching TRBD1. After removal of 0 bases from V and 4 bases from J, the junction contained 5 bases not matched to a gene. The CDR3 has 15 amino acids. Per germline, CDR1 MGHRA and CDR2 YSYEKL. The CDR3 loop reads CASSQEPQGAYEQYF. The CDR3 DNA is TGCGCCAGCAGCCAAGAACCGCAGGGGGCGTACGAGCAGTACTTC.

CDR3 sequence (DNA): TGTGCCAGCAGTTACCGGACAGAGAACGAGCAGTACGTC. Its protein product is CASSYRTENEQYV. The rearrangement links TRBV6-6 to TRBJ2-7; D might be TRBD1 (6 bases). The CDR3 spans 13 residues. V lost 2 bases to trimming and J lost 5 bases, with 10 bases between them. The germline V gene has CDR1 MNHNY and CDR2 SVGAGI (reference sequence).

The CDR3 protein is CASSLRAGRDTEAFF. The CDR3 DNA reads as TGCGCCAGCAGCTTGAGGGCAGGGAGAGACACTGAAGCTTTCTTT. The chain joins TRBV5-1 to TRBJ1-1; TRBD1 is a possible D gene (5 bases). From germline, CDR1 is SGHRS and CDR2 YFSETQ. Trimming left V 1 base short and J 3 bases short, with 13 bases between. CDR3 length: 15 residues.

This clone was seen once. The rearrangement uses TRBV3-1 (or the pseudogene TRBV3-2) and TRBJ1-1; D possibly corresponds to TRBD1 (6 bases). This CDR3 contains 14 residues. The V end was cut by 3 bases, the J end by 1 base, with 9 bases between. Germline lookup yields CDR1 LGHDT and CDR2 YNNKEL (reference sequence). Written as DNA, the CDR3 is TGTGCCAGCAGCCAGGGGGCAGGGAACACTGAAGCTTTCTTT. Translated, it gives CASSQGAGNTEAFF.

The chain joins TRBV6-5 to TRBJ1-5, with 7 bases that match TRBD1. CDR1 and CDR2 from the germline V gene are MNHEY and SVGAGI. The junction had 7 bases not matched to a gene; V was cut back by 6 bases and J by 5 bases. CDR3 length: 14 amino acids. For the CDR3, the DNA is TGTGCCAGCAGCGACAGGGTTGATGATCAGCCCCAGCATTTT. Its translation: CASSDRVDDQPQHF.

The rearrangement links TRBV2 to TRBJ2-2; TRBD1 is a possible D gene (5 bases). V lost 6 bases and J lost 1, with 9 bases in between. Per the germline V gene, CDR1 is SNHLY and CDR2 is FYNNEI. The CDR3 has 14 residues. Here the CDR3 DNA reads TGTGCCAGCAGCAGGGAAAGGAACACCGGGGAGCTGTTTTTT. Its translation: CASSRERNTGELFF. Variable domain in full (rest from reference TRBV2 and TRBJ2-2): EPEVTQTPSHQVTQMGQEVILRCVPISNHLYFYWYRQILGQKVEFLVSFYNNEISEKSEIFDDQFSVERPDGSNFTLKIRSTKLEDSAMYFCASSRERNTGELFFGEGSRLTVL.

The chain employs TRBV5-1 and TRBJ1-2, with TRBD1 matching over 7 bases. J lost 2 bases, V lost 4 bases, and 5 bases had no gene match. Germline V CDR1 and CDR2: SGHRS, YFSETQ. The CDR3 is made up of 14 amino acids. CDR3 sequence (DNA): TGCGCCAGCAGCGCGGGACAGAACAACTATGGCTACACCTTC. This gives the protein CASSAGQNNYGYTF.

V is TRBV12-3 or TRBV12-4 and J is TRBJ2-3, with D hard to call. Trimming cost V 8 bases and J 0 bases, with 6 bases left between them. The CDR3 has 12 residues. CDR3 protein: CASGTSTDTQYF. In DNA, the CDR3 is TGTGCCAGCGGAACTAGCACAGATACGCAGTATTTT.

The rearrangement joins TRBV3-1 (or the pseudogene TRBV3-2) to TRBJ2-1; TRBD1 aligns across 8 bases. Looked up from germline, CDR1 is LGHDT and CDR2 is YNNKEL (reference sequence). After removal of 5 bases from V and 10 bases from J, the junction contained 7 bases not matched to a gene. This CDR3 contains 13 residues. The CDR3 DNA reads as TGTGCCAGCAGCATTTCAGGGGGCAGAGAGCAGTTCTTC. Protein product: CASSISGGREQFF.

This clone is labeled as medium-sized. In nucleotides, the CDR3 is TGCGCCAGCAGCTTGGTGTTGGATTCACCCCTCCACTTT. This gives the protein CASSLVLDSPLHF. The chain links TRBV5-1 to TRBJ1-6; no firm D call. The CDR3 has 13 amino acids. CDR1 and CDR2 from the germline V gene are SGHRS and YFSETQ. The V and J ends lost 0 bases and 8 bases respectively, with 6 bases between them. The full variable domain, in which reference TRBV5-1 and TRBJ1-6 provide the parts outside the CDR3, is KAGVTQTPRYLIKTRGQQVTLSCSPISGHRSVSWYQQTPGQGLQFLFEYFSETQRNKGNFPGRFSGRQFSNSRSEMNVSTLELGDSALYLCASSLVLDSPLHFGNGTRLTVT.

The J gene is TRBJ2-5, the V gene TRBV5-6; TRBD1 aligns across 8 bases. CDR1 is SGHDT and CDR2 is YYEEEE in the germline V gene. The CDR3 loop spans 13 amino acids. Losses at the gene ends were 4 bases for V and 8 bases for J; bases not matched to a gene: 7. The chain's CDR3 is CASSTWTGSTQYF. The CDR3 DNA reads TGTGCCAGCAGCACATGGACAGGGTCCACCCAGTACTTC.

The table lists this clone with a few counts. The genes are TRBV19 and TRBJ1-3, with no clear D. The CDR3 has 13 amino acids. V was cut by 3 bases and J by 0 bases, with 3 bases left in between. Germline V lookup: CDR1 LNHDA, CDR2 SQIVND (reference sequence). The CDR3 DNA reads TGTGCCAGTAGTATGGTCTCTGGAAACACCATATATTTT. Its protein is CASSMVSGNTIYF.

The chain joins TRBV4-2 to TRBJ2-1; TRBD2 might be the D (7 bases). This CDR3 contains 15 residues. Germline V gene data show CDR1 as LGHNA and CDR2 as YNFKEQ. Deletions cut 1 base from V and 4 bases from J, with 11 bases between. CDR3 DNA sequence: TGTGCCAGCAGCCAAGGGGGGGGGCCTTACAATGAGCAGTTCTTC. This sequence encodes CASSQGGGPYNEQFF.

This chain connects TRBV5-5 to TRBJ2-7; D may be TRBD2 (6 bases). This CDR3 contains 14 residues. Germline lookup yields CDR1 SGHKS and CDR2 YYEKEE (reference sequence). Trimming shortened V by 7 bases and J by 3 bases, and 17 bases separated the two germline ends. CDR3 in DNA: TGTGCCAGCTCGCGGGGCAGTGAATACTACGAGCAGTACTTC. Protein: CASSRGSEYYEQYF.

V is TRBV7-2 and J is TRBJ1-1; perhaps TRBD1 as D (6 bases). CDR1 is SGHTA, CDR2 FQGNSA, per germline. This CDR3 has 14 residues. Trimming left V 2 bases short and J 3 bases short, with 10 bases between. CDR3 bases: TGTGCCAGCAGCTTATACGAGGGGGACACTGAAGCTTTCTTT. Its protein is CASSLYEGDTEAFF. Using reference TRBV7-2 and TRBJ1-1 for the parts outside the CDR3, the full variable domain is GAGVSQSPSNKVTEKGKDVELRCDPISGHTALYWYRQSLGQGLEFLIYFQGNSAPDKSGLPSDRFSAERTGGSVSTLTIQRTQQEDSAVYLCASSLYEGDTEAFFGQGTRLTVV.

V and J are TRBV5-4 and TRBJ1-2; 10 nucleotides align to TRBD1. V gave up 0 bases and J gave up 8 bases; unmatched junction bases: 13. The CDR3 length is 17 residues. The germline CDR1 and CDR2 sequences are SGHNT and YYREEE (reference sequence). The CDR3 nucleotides read TGTGCCAGCAGCTTGGCCCAGGCCGCGGGACAGGGGAAAGGCTACACCTTC. Amino acid sequence: CASSLAQAAGQGKGYTF. The full variable domain, completed using reference TRBV5-4 and TRBJ1-2, is ETGVTQSPTHLIKTRGQQVTLRCSSQSGHNTVSWYQQALGQGPQFIFQYYREEENGRGNFPPRFSGLQFPNYSSELNVNALELDDSALYLCASSLAQAAGQGKGYTFGSGTRLTVV.

This clone was picked up a small number of times. This chain's CDR3 is CASSSPRDTDTQYF. The CDR3 region has the DNA TGCGCCAGCAGCTCCCCTCGGGACACAGATACGCAGTATTTT. J is TRBJ2-3 and V is TRBV5-1; D may be TRBD2 (5 bases). CDR3 length: 14 amino acids. Germline assignment: CDR1 SGHRS and CDR2 YFSETQ. V lost 3 bases and J lost 2, with 10 bases in between.

This clone was found once. The junction differs from germline at one of its ends, possibly a read error. V usage is TRBV2 and J usage is TRBJ1-4, with D maybe TRBD1 (6 bases). The CDR3 spans 14 residues. CDR1 and CDR2 from the germline V gene are SNHLY and FYNNEI. The CDR3 protein is CAGSGVEKGGKLFF. CDR3 in DNA: TGTGCCGGCAGTGGGGTTGAAAAGGGGGGAAAACTGTTTTTT. The full variable domain, completed using reference TRBV2 and TRBJ1-4, is EPEVTQTPSHQVTQMGQEVILRCVPISNHLYFYWYRQILGQKVEFLVSFYNNEISEKSEIFDDQFSVERPDGSNFTLKIRSTKLEDSAMYFCAGSGVEKGGKLFFGSGTQLSVL.